The 27 T cell receptor beta chains in this list originate from one sample, sequenced in a study of cytomegalovirus exposure and HLA in healthy donors. This PCR relied on a set of 60 Vbeta primers and 13 Jbeta primers. Method: immunoSEQ multiplex PCR; TCRdb's copy keeps in-frame clones and lacks some. The data hold 150,000 to 200,000 clones, with 80% observed a single time. Sample: PBMCs. These receptors all come from a middle-aged woman in good health and CMV-seronegative.

Only a few counts were recorded for this clone. The rearrangement joins TRBV2 to TRBJ1-1; 8 bases align to TRBD1. V lost 4 bases, J lost 11 bases, and 6 bases stayed unmatched. The CDR3 is made up of 12 amino acids. CDR1 SNHLY and CDR2 FYNNEI come from the germline V gene. Written as DNA, the CDR3 is TGTGCCAGCAGTGGCCAGACAGGGGTGGCTTTCTTT. Protein product: CASSGQTGVAFF.

V gene TRBV7-2 combines with J gene TRBJ1-6; D is uncertain. CDR3 size: 12 residues. Germline V CDR1 and CDR2: SGHTA, FQGNSA. Trimming pared 5 bases from V and 16 bases from J, leaving 15 bases between. The CDR3 region has the DNA TGTGCCAGCAGCCAAATGGGAGGAAGGCTCCACTTT. It codes for CASSQMGGRLHF.

The rearrangement uses TRBV9 and TRBJ2-5, with 9 bases identical to TRBD2. The DNA matches TRBJ2-7 better at its end, which makes the J call doubtful. CDR1 SGDLS and CDR2 YYNGEE come from the germline V gene. This CDR3 is built from 16 residues. CDR3: CASSVGGLALSYEQYF. CDR3 nucleotides: TGTGCCAGCAGCGTAGGGGGACTAGCCCTCTCCTACGAGCAGTACTTC.

Of note for this clone: The identical CDR3 is also encoded by other nucleotide sequences in the sample. The rearrangement joins TRBV7-8 to TRBJ1-1; no reliable D call. The CDR3 runs to 12 residues. V dropped 6 bases and J dropped 1 base, with 6 bases sitting between them. CDR1 SGHVS and CDR2 FQNEAQ come from the germline V gene. DNA of the CDR3: TGTGCCAGCAGTTTACAGAACACTGAAGCTTTCTTT. It specifies CASSLQNTEAFF.

J is TRBJ1-2 and V is TRBV5-1, with D possibly being TRBD1 (6 bases). The CDR3 consists of 17 residues. Germline V gene sequence: CDR1 SGHRS, CDR2 YFSETQ. The V gene lost 0 bases and the J gene lost 5 bases, with 20 bases spanning the gap. In DNA form, the CDR3 reads TGCGCCAGCAGCTTGGCCTACGGGGTCTCAACAGGGTATGGCTACACCTTC. As protein: CASSLAYGVSTGYGYTF.

V and J are TRBV11-2 and TRBJ2-3; tentative D call: TRBD1 (6 bases). This CDR3 has 15 amino acids. The V and J ends lost 5 bases and 2 bases respectively, with 14 bases between them. CDR1 and CDR2 (germline): SGHAT, FQNNGV. CDR3 region: CASSQGDTHTDTQYF. CDR3 bases: TGTGCCAGCAGCCAAGGGGACACTCACACAGATACGCAGTATTTT.

The chain joins TRBV30 to TRBJ1-5; no reliable D call. The germline gives CDR1 GTSNPN, CDR2 SVGIG (reference sequence). This CDR3 comprises 12 residues. V lost 4 bases, J lost 9 bases, and 13 bases lay in between. CDR3 coding DNA: TGTGCCTGGACAGGTTTCTGGGTGCCCCAGCATTTT. This sequence encodes CAWTGFWVPQHF.

The chain carries TRBV5-1 and TRBJ2-1; D is ambiguous. The CDR3 consists of 12 residues. V gave up 4 bases and J gave up 7 bases, with 9 bases separating them. The germline V gene encodes CDR1 SGHRS and CDR2 YFSETQ. This CDR3 is CASSQQSNEQFF. CDR3 in DNA: TGCGCCAGCAGCCAACAGAGTAATGAGCAGTTCTTC. Full variable domain (missing parts from reference TRBV5-1 and TRBJ2-1): KAGVTQTPRYLIKTRGQQVTLSCSPISGHRSVSWYQQTPGQGLQFLFEYFSETQRNKGNFPGRFSGRQFSNSRSEMNVSTLELGDSALYLCASSQQSNEQFFGPGTRLTVL.

V and J are TRBV6-5 and TRBJ2-1; 8 bases align to TRBD2. Per the germline V gene, CDR1 is MNHEY and CDR2 is SVGAGI. The length of the CDR3 is 16 residues. V dropped 2 bases and J dropped 3; count of bases not matched to a gene: 6. DNA of the CDR3: TGTGCCAGCAGTTACGCGGCTAGCGGGTTCTACAATGAGCAGTTCTTC. Amino acids: CASSYAASGFYNEQFF.

This rearrangement joins TRBV25-1 to TRBJ2-7, with 8 positions matching TRBD1. The CDR3 has 17 residues. In germline, CDR1 is MGHDK, CDR2 SYGVNS. With V trimmed by 7 bases and J by 3 bases, 17 bases remained unmatched. CDR3 loop: CASKTLPGTGSHYEQYF. CDR3 DNA sequence: TGTGCCAGCAAGACACTACCTGGGACAGGATCGCACTACGAGCAGTACTTC.

This clone was recorded once. This chain joins TRBV6-6 and TRBJ1-5, with a weak D call TRBD1 (5 bases). V lost 8 bases to trimming and J lost 3 bases, with 11 bases between them. Germline lookup yields CDR1 MNHNY and CDR2 SVGAGI (reference sequence). CDR3 length: 13 amino acids. CDR3 sequence reads: CASRDLLNQPQHF. Written as DNA, the CDR3 is TGTGCCAGCCGGGACTTACTCAATCAGCCCCAGCATTTT.

V is TRBV7-9 and J is TRBJ2-7, with 12 bases that match TRBD1. This CDR3 comprises 14 residues. Per germline, CDR1 SEHNR and CDR2 FQNEAQ (reference sequence). The junction had 10 bases not matched to a gene; V was cut back by 5 bases and J by 11 bases. The CDR3 sequence: CASSGDRGPPMEYF. The DNA of the CDR3 is TGTGCCAGCAGCGGGGACAGGGGGCCGCCGATGGAGTACTTC.

The rearrangement uses TRBV11-2 and TRBJ2-5, with 7 positions matching TRBD2. Germline V lookup: CDR1 SGHAT, CDR2 FQNNGV. The junction had 8 bases not matched to a gene; V was cut back by 0 bases and J by 4 bases. The CDR3 contains 16 residues. The CDR3 region is CASSLDPRGGLETQYF. For the CDR3, the DNA is TGTGCCAGCAGCTTAGATCCCCGCGGGGGTCTAGAGACCCAGTACTTC. The full variable domain, its missing parts supplied by reference TRBV11-2 and TRBJ2-5, is EAGVAQSPRYKIIEKRQSVAFWCNPISGHATLYWYQQILGQGPKLLIQFQNNGVVDDSQLPKDRFSAERLKGVDSTLKIQPAKLEDSAVYLCASSLDPRGGLETQYFGPGTRLLVL.

The sample holds a few counts of this clone. The chain carries TRBV6-1 and TRBJ1-6, with 8 nucleotides matching TRBD1. V lost 4 bases to trimming and J lost 4 bases; unmatched junction nucleotides: 3. Germline V gene lookup returns CDR1 MNHNS and CDR2 SASEGT. The CDR3 totals 15 residues. This CDR3 is CASSGGQVYNSPLHF. DNA of the CDR3: TGTGCCAGCAGTGGGGGACAGGTTTATAATTCACCCCTCCACTTT.

The CDR3 DNA sequence: TGTGCCAGCAGTCTTTGGGGGGGCAACACTGAAGCTTTCTTT. This encodes CASSLWGGNTEAFF. The chain recombines TRBV27 with TRBJ1-1; tentatively, D is TRBD1 (6 bases). The CDR3 consists of 14 residues. Trimming took 5 bases from V and 2 from J, leaving 12 bases between them. CDR1 is MNHEY and CDR2 is SMNVEV in the germline V gene (reference sequence).

The J gene is TRBJ2-2, the V gene TRBV28, with TRBD1 matching over 8 bases. The germline gives CDR1 MDHEN, CDR2 SYDVKM. After removal of 6 bases from V and 1 base from J, the junction contained 7 bases not matched to a gene. The CDR3 extends over 16 amino acids. CDR3 sequence: CASSLRQGRNTGELFF. The CDR3 DNA reads TGTGCCAGCAGCTTAAGACAGGGGAGGAACACCGGGGAGCTGTTTTTT.

This clone was counted once. The chain uses TRBV7-3 and TRBJ1-5; a possible D gene is TRBD1 (6 bases). The germline CDR1 and CDR2 sequences are SGHTA and FQGTGA. The CDR3 covers 14 residues. With 5 bases removed from V and 6 bases from J, the gap between germline ends came to 14 bases. The CDR3 DNA reads TGTGCCAGCAGCCAAACAGGGCCCTCTCAGCCCCAGCATTTT. Translated, it gives CASSQTGPSQPQHF.

The chain has TRBV5-1 and TRBJ2-3; 10 positions match TRBD1. This CDR3 is 14 amino acids long. In germline, CDR1 is SGHRS, CDR2 YFSETQ. V was clipped by 7 bases and J by 5 bases; unmatched bases: 7. The CDR3, as DNA: TGCGCCAGCTGTGACAGGGGGCCTCAAGATACGCAGTATTTT. Protein product: CASCDRGPQDTQYF.

This rearrangement joins TRBV11-2 to TRBJ1-1, with TRBD1 matching 10 bases. Germline CDR1 and CDR2: SGHAT and FQNNGV. Trimming at V came to 5 bases and at J to 7 bases, leaving 7 bases not matched to a gene. The CDR3 totals 14 residues. The CDR3 here is CASSPDRGGYEAFF. The CDR3, as DNA: TGTGCCAGCAGCCCGGACAGGGGGGGATATGAAGCTTTCTTT.

The chain has TRBV28 and TRBJ2-2, with TRBD1 matching 10 bases. Per germline, CDR1 MDHEN and CDR2 SYDVKM. V was clipped by 4 bases and J by 5 bases; unmatched bases: 7. The CDR3 consists of 16 residues. CDR3 nucleotide sequence: TGTGCCAGCAGTTGGGACAGGGGCTTGAGGACCGGGGAGCTGTTTTTT. It yields the protein CASSWDRGLRTGELFF.

This clone has more than one count but fewer than ten. J is TRBJ1-2 and V is TRBV7-6, with TRBD1 matching 7 bases. Germline V gene lookup returns CDR1 SGHVS and CDR2 FNYEAQ. This CDR3 spans 17 amino acids. Trimming cost V 0 bases and J 8 bases; bases outside gene matches: 15. The CDR3 region has the DNA TGTGCCAGCAGCTTAGCGGGCGACAGGACAGGATTTGGCGGCTACACCTTC. Amino acid sequence: CASSLAGDRTGFGGYTF.

This clone was counted between two and nine times. V gene TRBV7-9 combines with J gene TRBJ2-1; 8 nucleotides line up with TRBD2. This CDR3 region has 16 residues. The V gene end was trimmed by 2 bases and the J gene end by 7 bases; junction bases not matched to a gene: 10. Per germline, CDR1 SEHNR and CDR2 FQNEAQ (reference sequence). The CDR3 DNA reads as TGTGCCAGCAGCTTATACGGGGGGGTAGCTTCGAATGAGCAGTTCTTC. It specifies CASSLYGGVASNEQFF.

V gene TRBV5-1 combines with J gene TRBJ2-1, with D maybe TRBD1 (6 bases). V was pared by 8 bases and J by 7 bases, with 13 bases between. Germline V gene data show CDR1 as SGHRS and CDR2 as YFSETQ. The CDR3 covers 12 residues. For the CDR3, the DNA is TGCGCCAGTAACACCCAGGGGAATGAGCAGTTCTTC. This gives the protein CASNTQGNEQFF.

In its sample, this clone was seen once. The chain is built from TRBV4-3 and TRBJ2-1; D is possibly TRBD2 (6 bases). The CDR3 sequence is 15 residues long. Trimming removed 0 bases at V and 6 bases at J, with 12 bases between. Germline V gene sequence: CDR1 LGHNA, CDR2 YSLEER. The CDR3 spells CASSQEGGEANEQFF. For the CDR3, the DNA is TGCGCCAGCAGCCAAGAAGGCGGGGAGGCCAATGAGCAGTTCTTC.

The chain combines TRBV6-4 with TRBJ2-3; a possible D gene is TRBD1 (6 bases). V was cut by 0 bases and J by 8 bases, with 9 bases left in between. CDR1 MRHNA and CDR2 SNTAGT come from the germline V gene. The CDR3 covers 13 residues. In nucleotides, the CDR3 is TGTGCCAGCAGTGACTCACAGGGTACTACGCAGTATTTT. It specifies CASSDSQGTTQYF.

The rearrangement joins TRBV15 to TRBJ2-3; 8 bases are shared with TRBD2. CDR1 LNHNV and CDR2 YYDKDF come from the germline V gene (reference sequence). With 1 base clipped from V and 4 bases from J, the junction kept 4 bases outside the gene matches. CDR3 size: 15 residues. In DNA form, the CDR3 reads TGTGCCACCAGCAGAGTCAGCGGGAGTGCAGATACGCAGTATTTT. This codes for CATSRVSGSADTQYF.

A word on this clone: Other DNA sequences in the same sample also yield this CDR3. V is TRBV7-9 and J is TRBJ1-5; no clear D. Germline CDR1 reads SEHNR; CDR2 reads FQNEAQ (reference sequence). V was shortened by 2 bases and J by 4 bases, with 3 bases between the two germline ends. The CDR3 sequence is 12 residues long. CDR3 in DNA: TGTGCCAGCAGCTTATCTAATCAGCCCCAGCATTTT. This sequence encodes CASSLSNQPQHF.